Described below is a single T cell receptor (beta chain) sequence and its context. The sample comes from a study of CD8+ T cells in alopecia areata. Sequencing used cDNA as its template, made by extracting RNA and reverse transcribing it. This table comes from immunoSEQ multiplex PCR, and its TCRdb copy is limited to in-frame clones, with some not included. In the table there are fewer than 250,000 clones, around 43% of which are singletons. Treatment noted: oral pan-JAK inhibitor, 5-10 mg twice daily. The germline V gene has CDR1 LNHDA and CDR2 SQIVND (reference sequence). The CDR3 is 15 amino acids. With 11 bases clipped from V and 7 bases from J, the junction kept 14 bases outside the gene matches.

The sequencing used CD4+ T cells sorted from blood, collected at approximately week 37, from a patient treated with tofacitinib. This chain links TRBV19 with TRBJ1-5; 10 bases are a match to TRBD1. This receptor was identified in a human donor with alopecia areata. The DNA for the CDR3 is TGTGCCGTAGCCCGAGGGGGACAGGGGATCCAGCCCCAGCATTTT. This codes for CAVARGGQGIQPQHF. Filled out from reference TRBV19 and TRBJ1-5, the complete variable domain reads DGGITQSPKYLFRKEGQNVTLSCEQNLNHDAMYWYRQDPGQGLRLIYYSQIVNDFQKGDIAEGYSVSREKKESFPLTVTSAQKNPTAFYLCAVARGGQGIQPQHFGDGTRLSIL.